This T cell receptor (beta chain) comes out of a study of early T cells in non-severe SARS-CoV-2 infection. Study in general: Sequencing was performed on bulk RNA from unsorted whole blood, leaving chains unpaired. Study-wide points: VDJdb-based matching was biased toward anti-spike CD8 responses and missed private and CD4 specificities.

TCRdb ran MiXCR on the 5' RACE reads and lists one entry per CDR3 protein. The sample yields 85,000 to 100,000 distinct CDR3 sequences, roughly 11% seen once. This clonotype showed up just a few times. No antigen is known for it. The sequence came from an adult who was a healthcare worker with PCR-confirmed SARS-CoV-2 infection or an uninfected control (not recorded which). Sequenced here: whole blood, sampled at baseline.

CDR3 in amino acids: CASSPQSGEKLFF. CDR3 DNA sequence: TGTGCCAGCTCACCCCAGTCTGGGGAAAAACTGTTTTTT. The rearrangement joins TRBV18 to TRBJ1-4, with D uncertain. The CDR3 covers 13 residues. Germline CDR1 and CDR2: KGHSH and LQKENI. The germline V and J ends were trimmed by 3 bases and 8 bases, with 10 bases remaining between them.